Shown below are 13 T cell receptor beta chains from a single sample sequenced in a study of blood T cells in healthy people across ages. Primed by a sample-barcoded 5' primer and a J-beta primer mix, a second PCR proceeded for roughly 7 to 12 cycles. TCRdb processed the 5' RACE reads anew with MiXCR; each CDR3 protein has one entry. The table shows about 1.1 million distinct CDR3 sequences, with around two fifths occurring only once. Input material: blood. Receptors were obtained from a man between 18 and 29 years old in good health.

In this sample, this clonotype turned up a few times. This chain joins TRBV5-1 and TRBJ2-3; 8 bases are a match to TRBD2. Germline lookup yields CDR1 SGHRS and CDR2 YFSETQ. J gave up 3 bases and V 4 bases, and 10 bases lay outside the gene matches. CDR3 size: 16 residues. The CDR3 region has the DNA TGCGCCAGCAGCGCCCTCCCGGGGGGGGGTACAGATACGCAGTATTTT. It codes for CASSALPGGGTDTQYF.

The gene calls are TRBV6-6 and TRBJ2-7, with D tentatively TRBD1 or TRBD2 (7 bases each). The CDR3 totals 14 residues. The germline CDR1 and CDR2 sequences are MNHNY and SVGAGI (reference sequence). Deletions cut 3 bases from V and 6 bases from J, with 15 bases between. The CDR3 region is CASSYHQGEGEQYF. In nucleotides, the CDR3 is TGTGCCAGCAGTTATCACCAGGGGGAGGGCGAGCAGTACTTC.

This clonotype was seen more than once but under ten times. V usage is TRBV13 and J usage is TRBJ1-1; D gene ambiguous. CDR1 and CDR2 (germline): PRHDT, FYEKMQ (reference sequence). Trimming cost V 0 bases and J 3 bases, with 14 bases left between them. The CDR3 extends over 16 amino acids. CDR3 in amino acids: CASSLGRRIGDTEAFF. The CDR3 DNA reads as TGTGCCAGCAGCTTAGGTCGTCGGATTGGGGACACTGAAGCTTTCTTT.

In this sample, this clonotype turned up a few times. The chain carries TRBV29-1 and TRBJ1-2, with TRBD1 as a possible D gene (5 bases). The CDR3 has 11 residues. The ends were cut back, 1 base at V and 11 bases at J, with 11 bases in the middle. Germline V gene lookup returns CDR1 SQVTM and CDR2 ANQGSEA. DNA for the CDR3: TGCAGCGTTGAAGTGGGGGTCGGGTACACCTTC. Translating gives CSVEVGVGYTF.

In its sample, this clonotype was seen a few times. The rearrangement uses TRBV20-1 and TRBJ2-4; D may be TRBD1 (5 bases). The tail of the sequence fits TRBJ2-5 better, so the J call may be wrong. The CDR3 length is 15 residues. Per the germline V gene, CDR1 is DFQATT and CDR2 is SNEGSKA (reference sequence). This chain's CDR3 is CSARDPSGYRETQYF. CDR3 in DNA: TGCAGTGCTAGAGACCCGTCAGGGTATAGGGAGACCCAGTACTTC.

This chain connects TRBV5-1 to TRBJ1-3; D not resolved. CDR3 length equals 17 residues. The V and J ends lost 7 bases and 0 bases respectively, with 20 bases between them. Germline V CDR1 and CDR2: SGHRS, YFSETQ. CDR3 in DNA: TGCGCCAGCTGTCCCAGTCCGCAGCAGAACTCTGGAAACACCATATATTTT. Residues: CASCPSPQQNSGNTIYF.

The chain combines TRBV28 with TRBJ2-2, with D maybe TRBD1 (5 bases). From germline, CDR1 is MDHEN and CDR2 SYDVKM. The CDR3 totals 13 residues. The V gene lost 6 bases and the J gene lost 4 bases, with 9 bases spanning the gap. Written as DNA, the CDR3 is TGTGCCAGCAGGGACACCCGCACCGGGGAGCTGTTTTTT. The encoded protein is CASRDTRTGELFF.

The CDR3, as DNA: TGTGCCACCAGCACTCCGGGACAGGGTTATGAGCAGTTCTTC. This codes for CATSTPGQGYEQFF. The gene calls are TRBV15 and TRBJ2-1; 9 bases are shared with TRBD1. Germline V gene data show CDR1 as LNHNV and CDR2 as YYDKDF (reference sequence). This CDR3 has 14 residues. J gave up 8 bases and V 4 bases, and 6 bases lay outside the gene matches.

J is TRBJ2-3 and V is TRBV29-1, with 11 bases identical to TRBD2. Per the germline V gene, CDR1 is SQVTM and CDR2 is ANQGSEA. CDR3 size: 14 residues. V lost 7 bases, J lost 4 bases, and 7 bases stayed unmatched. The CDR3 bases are TGCAGCGGACATAGCGGGGGGGCGGCAGATACGCAGTATTTT. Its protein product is CSGHSGGAADTQYF.

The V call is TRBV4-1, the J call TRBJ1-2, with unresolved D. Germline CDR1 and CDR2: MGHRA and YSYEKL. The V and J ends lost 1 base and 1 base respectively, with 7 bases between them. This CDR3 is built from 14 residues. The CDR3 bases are TGCGCCAGCAGCCAAGGGGTATTTAACTATGGCTACACCTTC. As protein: CASSQGVFNYGYTF.

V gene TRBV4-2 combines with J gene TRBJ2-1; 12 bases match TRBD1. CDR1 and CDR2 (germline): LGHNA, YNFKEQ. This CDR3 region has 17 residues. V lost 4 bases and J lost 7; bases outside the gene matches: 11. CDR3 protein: CASSRFYTGQGANEQFF. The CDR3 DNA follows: TGTGCCAGCAGCCGATTCTACACGGGACAGGGGGCAAATGAGCAGTTCTTC.

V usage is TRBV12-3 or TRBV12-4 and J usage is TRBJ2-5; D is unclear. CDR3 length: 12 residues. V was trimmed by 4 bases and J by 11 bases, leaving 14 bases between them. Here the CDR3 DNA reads TGTGCCAGCAGTTCGGCCTCGACTGAGCAGTACTTC. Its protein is CASSSASTEQYF.

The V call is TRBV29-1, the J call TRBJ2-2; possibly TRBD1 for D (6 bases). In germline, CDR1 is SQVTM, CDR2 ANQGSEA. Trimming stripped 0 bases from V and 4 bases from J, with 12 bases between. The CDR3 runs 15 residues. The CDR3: CSVEDGGAGTGELFF. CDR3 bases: TGCAGCGTTGAAGATGGGGGCGCCGGCACCGGGGAGCTGTTTTTT.